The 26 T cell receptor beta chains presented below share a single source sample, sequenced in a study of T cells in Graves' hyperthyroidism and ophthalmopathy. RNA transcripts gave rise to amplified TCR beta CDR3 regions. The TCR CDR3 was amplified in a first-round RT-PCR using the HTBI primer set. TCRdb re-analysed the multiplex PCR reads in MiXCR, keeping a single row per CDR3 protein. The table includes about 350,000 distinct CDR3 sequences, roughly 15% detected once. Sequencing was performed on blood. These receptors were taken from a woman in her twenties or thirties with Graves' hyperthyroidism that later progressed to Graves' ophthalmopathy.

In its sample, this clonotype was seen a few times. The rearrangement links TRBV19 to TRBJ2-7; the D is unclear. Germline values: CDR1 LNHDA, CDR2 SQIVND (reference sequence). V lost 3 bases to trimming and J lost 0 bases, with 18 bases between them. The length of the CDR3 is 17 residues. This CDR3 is CASSISYFRSSSYEQYF. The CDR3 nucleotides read TGTGCCAGTAGTATTAGTTACTTCAGGAGTAGCTCCTACGAGCAGTACTTC.

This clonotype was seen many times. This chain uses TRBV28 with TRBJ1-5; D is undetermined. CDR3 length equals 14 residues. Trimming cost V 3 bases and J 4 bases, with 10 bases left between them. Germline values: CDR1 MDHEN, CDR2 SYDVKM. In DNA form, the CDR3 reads TGTGCCAGCAGTTTTTCCTTAGCAAATCAGCCCCAGCATTTT. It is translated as CASSFSLANQPQHF. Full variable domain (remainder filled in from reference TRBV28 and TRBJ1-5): DVKVTQSSRYLVKRTGEKVFLECVQDMDHENMFWYRQDPGLGLRLIYFSYDVKMKEKGDIPEGYSVSREKKERFSLILESASTNQTSMYLCASSFSLANQPQHFGDGTRLSIL.

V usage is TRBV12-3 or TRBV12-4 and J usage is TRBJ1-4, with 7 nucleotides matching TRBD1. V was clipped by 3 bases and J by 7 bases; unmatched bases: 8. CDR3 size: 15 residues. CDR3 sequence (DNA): TGTGCCAGCAGTTTTGGTTTCAGGGGGAGTGAAAAACTGTTTTTT. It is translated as CASSFGFRGSEKLFF.

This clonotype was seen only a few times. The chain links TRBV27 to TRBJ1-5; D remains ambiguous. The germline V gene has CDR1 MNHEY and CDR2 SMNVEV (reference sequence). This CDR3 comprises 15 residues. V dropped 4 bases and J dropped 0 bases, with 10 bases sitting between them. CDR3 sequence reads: CASSWSLHSNQPQHF. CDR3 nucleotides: TGTGCCAGCAGTTGGTCCCTCCATAGCAATCAGCCCCAGCATTTT.

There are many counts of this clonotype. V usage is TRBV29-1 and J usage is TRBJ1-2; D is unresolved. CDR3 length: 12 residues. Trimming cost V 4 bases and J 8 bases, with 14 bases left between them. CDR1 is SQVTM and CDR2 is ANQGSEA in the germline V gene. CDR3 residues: CSVVEGFDGYTF. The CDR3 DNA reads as TGCAGCGTTGTAGAAGGTTTTGACGGCTACACCTTC.

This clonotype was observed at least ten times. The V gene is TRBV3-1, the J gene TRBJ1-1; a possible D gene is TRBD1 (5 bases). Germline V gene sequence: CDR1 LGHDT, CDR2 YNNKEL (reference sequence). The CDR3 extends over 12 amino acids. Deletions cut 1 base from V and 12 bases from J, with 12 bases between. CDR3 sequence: CASSQAGETPFF. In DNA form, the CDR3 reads TGTGCCAGCAGCCAAGCGGGGGAGACGCCTTTCTTT. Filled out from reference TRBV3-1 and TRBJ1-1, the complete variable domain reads DTAVSQTPKYLVTQMGNDKSIKCEQNLGHDTMYWYKQDSKKFLKIMFSYNNKELIINETVPNRFSPKSPDKAHLNLHINSLELGDSAVYFCASSQAGETPFFGQGTRLTVV.

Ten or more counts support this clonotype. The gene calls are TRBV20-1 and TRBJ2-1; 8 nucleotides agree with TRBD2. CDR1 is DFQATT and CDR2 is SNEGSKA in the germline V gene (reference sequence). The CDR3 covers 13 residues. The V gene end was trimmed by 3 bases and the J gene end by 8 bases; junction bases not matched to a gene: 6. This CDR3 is CSARAGLADEQFF. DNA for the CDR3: TGCAGTGCTAGGGCCGGACTAGCCGATGAGCAGTTCTTC.

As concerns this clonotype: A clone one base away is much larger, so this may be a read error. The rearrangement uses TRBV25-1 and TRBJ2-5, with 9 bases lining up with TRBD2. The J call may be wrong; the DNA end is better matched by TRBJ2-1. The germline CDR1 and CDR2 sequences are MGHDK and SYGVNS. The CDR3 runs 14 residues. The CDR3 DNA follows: TGTGCCAGCAGCCTAGCGGGAAGGACAGAGACCCAGTTCTTC. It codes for CASSLAGRTETQFF.

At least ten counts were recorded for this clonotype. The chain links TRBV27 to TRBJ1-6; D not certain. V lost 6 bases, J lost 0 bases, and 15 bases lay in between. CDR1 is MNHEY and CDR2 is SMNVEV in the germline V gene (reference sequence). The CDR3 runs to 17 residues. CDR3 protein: CASSPWTESSYNSPLHF. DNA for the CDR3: TGTGCCAGCAGCCCGTGGACGGAGAGCTCCTATAATTCACCCCTCCACTTT.

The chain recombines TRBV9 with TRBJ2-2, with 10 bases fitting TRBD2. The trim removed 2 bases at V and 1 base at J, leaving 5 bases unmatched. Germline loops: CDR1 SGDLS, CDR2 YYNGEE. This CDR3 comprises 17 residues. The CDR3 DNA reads TGTGCCAGCAGCGTGCCCGAGCGGGAGGGGAACACCGGGGAGCTGTTTTTT. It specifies CASSVPEREGNTGELFF.

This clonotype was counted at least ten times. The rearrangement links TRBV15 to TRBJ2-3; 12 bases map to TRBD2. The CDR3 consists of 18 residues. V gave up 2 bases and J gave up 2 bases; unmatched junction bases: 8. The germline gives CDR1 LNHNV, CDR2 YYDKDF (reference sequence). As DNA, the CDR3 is TGTGCCACCAGCAGATACCGGGGACTAGCGGGTAACACAGATACGCAGTATTTT. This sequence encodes CATSRYRGLAGNTDTQYF. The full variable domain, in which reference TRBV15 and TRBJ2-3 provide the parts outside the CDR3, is DAMVIQNPRYQVTQFGKPVTLSCSQTLNHNVMYWYQQKSSQAPKLLFHYYDKDFNNEADTPDNFQSRRPNTSFCFLDIRSPGLGDTAMYLCATSRYRGLAGNTDTQYFGPGTRLTVL.

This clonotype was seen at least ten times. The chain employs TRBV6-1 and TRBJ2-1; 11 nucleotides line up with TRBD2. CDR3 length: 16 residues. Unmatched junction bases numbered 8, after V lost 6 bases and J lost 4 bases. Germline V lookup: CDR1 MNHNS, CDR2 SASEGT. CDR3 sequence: CASSEIAGGGYNEQFF. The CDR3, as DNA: TGTGCCAGCAGCGAGATAGCGGGAGGGGGTTACAATGAGCAGTTCTTC.

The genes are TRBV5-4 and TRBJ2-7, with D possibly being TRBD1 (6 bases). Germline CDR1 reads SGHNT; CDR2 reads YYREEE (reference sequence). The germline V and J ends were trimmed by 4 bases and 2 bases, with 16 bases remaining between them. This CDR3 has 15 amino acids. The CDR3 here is CASSRTDRPTYEQYF. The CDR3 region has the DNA TGTGCCAGCAGCCGTACCGACAGGCCCACCTACGAGCAGTACTTC.

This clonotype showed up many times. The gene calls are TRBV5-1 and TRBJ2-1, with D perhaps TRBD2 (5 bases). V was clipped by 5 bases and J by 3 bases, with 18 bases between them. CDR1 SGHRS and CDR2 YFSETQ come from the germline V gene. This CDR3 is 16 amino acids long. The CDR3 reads CASSPTNTGIYNEQFF. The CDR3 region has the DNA TGCGCCAGCAGTCCCACCAACACGGGGATCTACAATGAGCAGTTCTTC.

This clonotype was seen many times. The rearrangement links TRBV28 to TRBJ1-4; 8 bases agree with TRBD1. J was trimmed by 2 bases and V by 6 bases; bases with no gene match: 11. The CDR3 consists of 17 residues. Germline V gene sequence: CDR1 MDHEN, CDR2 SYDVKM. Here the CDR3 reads CASRKGQGWNTNEKLFF. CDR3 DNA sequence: TGTGCCAGCAGAAAAGGACAGGGCTGGAATACTAATGAAAAACTGTTTTTT.

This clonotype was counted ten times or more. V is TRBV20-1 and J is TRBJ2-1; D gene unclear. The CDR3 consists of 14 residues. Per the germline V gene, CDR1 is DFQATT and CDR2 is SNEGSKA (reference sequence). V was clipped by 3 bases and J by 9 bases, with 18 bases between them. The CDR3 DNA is TGCAGTGCTAGGTTAGCCTCGATGTCGTCTGAGCAGTTCTTC. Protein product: CSARLASMSSEQFF.

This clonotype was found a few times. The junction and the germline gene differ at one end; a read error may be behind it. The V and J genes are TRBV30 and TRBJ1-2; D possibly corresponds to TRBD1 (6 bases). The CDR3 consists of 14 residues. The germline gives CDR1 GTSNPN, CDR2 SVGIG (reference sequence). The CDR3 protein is CARSVGVGGDGYTF. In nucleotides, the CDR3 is TGTGCCCGGAGTGTCGGGGTAGGGGGTGATGGCTACACCTTC.

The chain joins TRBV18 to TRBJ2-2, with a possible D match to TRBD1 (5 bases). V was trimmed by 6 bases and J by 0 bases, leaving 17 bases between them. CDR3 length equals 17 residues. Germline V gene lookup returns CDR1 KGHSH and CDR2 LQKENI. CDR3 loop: CASSAPAQVSNTGELFF. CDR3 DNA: TGTGCCAGCTCCGCGCCGGCACAGGTCTCGAACACCGGGGAGCTGTTTTTT.

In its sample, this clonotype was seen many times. CDR3 loop: CASSLLWGRGETQYF. The CDR3 nucleotides are TGTGCCAGCAGCCTCCTGTGGGGGCGCGGGGAGACCCAGTACTTC. The V call is TRBV28, the J call TRBJ2-5, with a weak D call TRBD1 (6 bases). CDR3 length equals 15 residues. The V gene's germline CDR1 is MDHEN and CDR2 SYDVKM. Trimming removed 6 bases from V and 5 bases from J, with 19 bases in between.

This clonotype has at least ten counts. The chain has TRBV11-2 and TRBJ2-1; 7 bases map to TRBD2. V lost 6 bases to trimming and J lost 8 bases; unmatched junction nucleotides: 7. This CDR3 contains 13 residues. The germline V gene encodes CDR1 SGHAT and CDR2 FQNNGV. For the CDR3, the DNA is TGTGCCAGCAGTTTGACTAGCTCCCATGAGCAGTTCTTC. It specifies CASSLTSSHEQFF.

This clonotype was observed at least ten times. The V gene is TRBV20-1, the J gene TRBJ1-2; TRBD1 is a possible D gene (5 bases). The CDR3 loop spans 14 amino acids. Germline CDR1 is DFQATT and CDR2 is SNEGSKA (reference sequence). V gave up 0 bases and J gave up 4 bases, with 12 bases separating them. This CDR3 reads CSARDRQGSYGYTF. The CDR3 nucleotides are TGCAGTGCTAGAGATCGGCAGGGTTCCTATGGCTACACCTTC.

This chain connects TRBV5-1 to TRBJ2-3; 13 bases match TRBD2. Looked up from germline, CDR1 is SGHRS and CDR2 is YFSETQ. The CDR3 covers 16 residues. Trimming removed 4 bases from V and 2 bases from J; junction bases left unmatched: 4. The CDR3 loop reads CASSRGLAGFTDTQYF. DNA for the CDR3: TGCGCCAGCAGCCGGGGACTAGCGGGGTTCACAGATACGCAGTATTTT.

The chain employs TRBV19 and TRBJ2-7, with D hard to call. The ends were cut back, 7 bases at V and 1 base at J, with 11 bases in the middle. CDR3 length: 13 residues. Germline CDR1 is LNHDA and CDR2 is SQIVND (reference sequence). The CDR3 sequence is CASTDQNSYEQYF. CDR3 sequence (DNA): TGTGCCAGTACCGATCAAAATTCCTACGAGCAGTACTTC.

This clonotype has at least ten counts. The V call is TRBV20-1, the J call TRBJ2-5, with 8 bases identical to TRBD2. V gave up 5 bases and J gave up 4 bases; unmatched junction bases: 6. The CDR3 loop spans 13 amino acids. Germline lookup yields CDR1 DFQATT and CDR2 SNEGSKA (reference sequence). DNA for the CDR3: TGCAGTGCTCCTCCGAGCGGGAGAGAGACCCAGTACTTC. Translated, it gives CSAPPSGRETQYF.

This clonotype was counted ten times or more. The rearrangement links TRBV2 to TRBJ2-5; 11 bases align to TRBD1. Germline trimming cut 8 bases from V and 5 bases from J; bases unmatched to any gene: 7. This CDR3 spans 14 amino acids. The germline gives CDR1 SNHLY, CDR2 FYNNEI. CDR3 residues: CASPPDRGRETQYF. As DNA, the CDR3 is TGTGCCAGCCCCCCGGACAGGGGGCGGGAGACCCAGTACTTC. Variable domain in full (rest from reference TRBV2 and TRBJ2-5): EPEVTQTPSHQVTQMGQEVILRCVPISNHLYFYWYRQILGQKVEFLVSFYNNEISEKSEIFDDQFSVERPDGSNFTLKIRSTKLEDSAMYFCASPPDRGRETQYFGPGTRLLVL.

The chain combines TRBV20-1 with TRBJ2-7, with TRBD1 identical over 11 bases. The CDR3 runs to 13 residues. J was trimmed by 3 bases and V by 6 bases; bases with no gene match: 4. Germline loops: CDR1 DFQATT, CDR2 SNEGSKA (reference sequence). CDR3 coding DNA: TGCAGTGCACGGACAGGGGGCTTCTACGAGCAGTACTTC. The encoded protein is CSARTGGFYEQYF.